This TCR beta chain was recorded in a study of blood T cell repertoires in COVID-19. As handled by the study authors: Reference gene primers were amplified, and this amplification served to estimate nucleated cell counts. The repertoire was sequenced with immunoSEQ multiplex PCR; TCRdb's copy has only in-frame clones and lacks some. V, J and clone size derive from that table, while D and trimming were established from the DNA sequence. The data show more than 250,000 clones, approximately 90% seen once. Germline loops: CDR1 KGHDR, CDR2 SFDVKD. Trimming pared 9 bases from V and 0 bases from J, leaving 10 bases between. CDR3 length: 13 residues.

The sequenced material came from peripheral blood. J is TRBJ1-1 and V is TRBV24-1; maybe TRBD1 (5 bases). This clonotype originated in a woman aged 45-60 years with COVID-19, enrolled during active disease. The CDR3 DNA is TGTGCCACCCGGGAGGGGATGAACACTGAAGCTTTCTTT. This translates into CATREGMNTEAFF.